One sample yielded the 19 T cell receptor beta chains listed below, sequenced in a study of T cell responses to AZD1222 COVID-19 vaccine. The assay was immunoSEQ multiplex PCR, and TCRdb's table has in-frame clones only and misses some. The sample has about 100,000 clones; 92% are singletons. The sample in question was peripheral blood, obtained on day 0 of AZD1222 vaccination. Receptor source: an adult in good health.

The CDR3 sequence: CASSLAESTDTQYF. As DNA, the CDR3 is TGTGCCAGCAGCCTAGCAGAAAGCACAGATACGCAGTATTTT. This chain joins TRBV6-5 and TRBJ2-3, with D possibly TRBD2 on 5 matching bases. This CDR3 spans 14 amino acids. CDR1 is MNHEY, CDR2 SVGAGI, per germline. V was shortened by 6 bases and J by 0 bases, with 10 bases between the two germline ends.

The sample holds one count of this clone. The chain uses TRBV11-2 and TRBJ1-1, with unresolved D. There are 17 residues in the CDR3. The germline V gene has CDR1 SGHAT and CDR2 FQNNGV. The V end lost 3 bases, the J end lost 0 bases, and 17 bases lay between the germline ends. The CDR3 spells CASSFKRHPAVNTEAFF. The CDR3 DNA reads as TGTGCCAGCAGCTTTAAGAGACATCCGGCGGTGAACACTGAAGCTTTCTTT.

The chain recombines TRBV15 with TRBJ2-1, with 15 bases identical to TRBD2. The J segment lost 7 bases and the V segment lost 0 bases, leaving 10 bases of the junction unmatched. This CDR3 spans 19 amino acids. CDR1 and CDR2 from the germline V gene are LNHNV and YYDKDF (reference sequence). CDR3 nucleotides: TGTGCCACCAGCAGAGAGAAATCCGGACTAGCGGGAGGGAGGAATGAGCAGTTCTTC. Residues: CATSREKSGLAGGRNEQFF.

V usage is TRBV12-3 or TRBV12-4 and J usage is TRBJ2-3; perhaps TRBD1 as D (6 bases). This CDR3 is built from 12 residues. V shed 5 bases and J shed 7 bases, with 10 bases lying between them. The CDR3 loop is CASSQTGNTQYF. DNA for the CDR3: TGTGCCAGCAGTCAGACAGGAAATACGCAGTATTTT.

The chain uses TRBV30 and TRBJ1-2; 7 nucleotides agree with TRBD1. Germline CDR1 reads GTSNPN; CDR2 reads SVGIG (reference sequence). The junction had 4 bases not matched to a gene; V was cut back by 1 base and J by 8 bases. The CDR3 is made up of 12 amino acids. The CDR3 sequence: CAWSEIGGGYTF. Written as DNA, the CDR3 is TGTGCCTGGAGTGAGATAGGGGGCGGCTACACCTTC. The whole variable domain, filled in from reference TRBV30 and TRBJ1-2, reads SQTIHQWPATLVQPVGSPLSLECTVEGTSNPNLYWYRQAAGRGLQLLFYSVGIGQISSEVPQNLSASRPQDRQFILSSKKLLLSDSGFYLCAWSEIGGGYTFGSGTRLTVV.

This chain connects TRBV7-9 to TRBJ1-5; possible D gene TRBD1, 5 bases. Germline CDR1 is SEHNR and CDR2 is FQNEAQ (reference sequence). V lost 0 bases to trimming and J lost 6 bases, with 12 bases between them. The CDR3 spans 15 residues. The CDR3 sequence: CASSLAQGASQPQHF. CDR3 sequence (DNA): TGTGCCAGCAGCTTAGCCCAGGGCGCCAGTCAGCCCCAGCATTTT.

The J gene is TRBJ2-3, the V gene TRBV19, with 14 bases fitting TRBD2. Germline V CDR1 and CDR2: LNHDA, SQIVND (reference sequence). The trim removed 4 bases at V and 0 bases at J, leaving 3 bases unmatched. This CDR3 has 17 residues. Written as DNA, the CDR3 is TGTGCCAGTAGTAGACTAGCGGGGGGGGCTAGCACAGATACGCAGTATTTT. As protein: CASSRLAGGASTDTQYF.

V usage is TRBV7-9 and J usage is TRBJ1-3, with 8 bases matching TRBD1. This CDR3 region has 14 residues. Germline CDR1 is SEHNR and CDR2 is FQNEAQ (reference sequence). V lost 5 bases and J lost 8; bases outside the gene matches: 8. CDR3 nucleotides: TGTGCCAGCAGCCCTCGGACAGGGTGGGACACCATATATTTT. It encodes CASSPRTGWDTIYF. Supplemented by reference TRBV7-9 and TRBJ1-3, the full variable domain reads DTGVSQNPRHKITKRGQNVTFRCDPISEHNRLYWYRQTLGQGPEFLTYFQNEAQLEKSRLLSDRFSAERPKGSFSTLEIQRTEQGDSAMYLCASSPRTGWDTIYFGEGSWLTVV.

This chain links TRBV2 with TRBJ2-1; no definite D call. Per germline, CDR1 SNHLY and CDR2 FYNNEI. The CDR3 runs to 13 residues. The V end lost 6 bases, the J end lost 4 bases, and 10 bases lay between the germline ends. CDR3 nucleotides: TGTGCCAGCAGCTTGGGGTTTTACAATGAGCAGTTCTTC. Its translation is CASSLGFYNEQFF.

The chain has TRBV5-1 and TRBJ2-7, with D possibly being TRBD1 or TRBD2 (5 bases each). Germline CDR1 and CDR2: SGHRS and YFSETQ. The CDR3 has 15 amino acids. Trimming left V 2 bases short and J 7 bases short, with 19 bases between. The CDR3 DNA follows: TGCGCCAGCAGCTTAACCGGGACGGAGCGGTCGGAGCAGTACTTC. Protein sequence: CASSLTGTERSEQYF.

CDR3 amino acids: CARMSAYNEKLFF. In nucleotides, the CDR3 is TGTGCCCGGATGTCGGCCTATAATGAAAAACTGTTTTTT. The rearrangement joins TRBV6-7 to TRBJ1-4; no reliable D call. TRBV6-7 is filed as an ORF, its function uncertain. This CDR3 spans 13 amino acids. V gave up 11 bases and J gave up 4 bases, with 14 bases separating them.

The chain couples TRBV7-9 to TRBJ1-2; no clear D gene. The V gene lost 5 bases and the J gene lost 2 bases, with 18 bases spanning the gap. The CDR3 is 16 amino acids. The V gene's germline CDR1 is SEHNR and CDR2 FQNEAQ (reference sequence). CDR3 region: CASSTHSTRGNYGYTF. CDR3 DNA: TGTGCCAGCAGCACCCATTCGACCCGCGGGAACTATGGCTACACCTTC.

The rearrangement uses TRBV21-1 and TRBJ1-3; the table's D call TRBD1 went unverified against the DNA. TRBV21-1 is a documented pseudogene. This CDR3 is built from 15 residues. CDR3 protein: CASSKVETGTHTIYF. In DNA, the CDR3 is TGTGCCAGCAGCAAAGTAGAGACAGGCACACACACCATATATTTT.

The chain has TRBV30 and TRBJ1-3; D remains unclear. The germline V and J ends were trimmed by 2 bases and 3 bases, with 11 bases remaining between them. CDR3 length: 14 residues. The germline V gene has CDR1 GTSNPN and CDR2 SVGIG (reference sequence). As DNA, the CDR3 is TGTGCCTGGAGTTCCCCCACCGGTGGAAACACCATATATTTT. Translating gives CAWSSPTGGNTIYF.

The rearrangement links TRBV7-9 to TRBJ1-2; D is unclear. The germline V gene has CDR1 SEHNR and CDR2 FQNEAQ (reference sequence). The CDR3 covers 14 residues. V lost 5 bases, J lost 6 bases, and 16 bases lay in between. CDR3 region: CASSEGGRYDGYTF. DNA for the CDR3: TGTGCCAGCAGCGAGGGAGGGCGCTATGATGGCTACACCTTC.

The chain has TRBV6-1 and TRBJ1-5; a weak D match, TRBD1 (5 bases). CDR3 length: 13 amino acids. Trimming removed 3 bases from V and 6 bases from J, with 9 bases in between. The germline gives CDR1 MNHNS, CDR2 SASEGT. The CDR3 protein is CASSDFRGQPQHF. The CDR3 nucleotides read TGTGCCAGCAGTGATTTTAGGGGTCAGCCCCAGCATTTT.

The genes are TRBV21-1 and TRBJ1-1; the DNA was not compared with TRBD1, the D call given in the table. TRBV21-1 is designated a pseudogene. This CDR3 is 20 amino acids long. The chain's CDR3 is CASSKSPLFTSQGENTEAFF. As DNA, the CDR3 is TGTGCCAGCAGCAAAAGTCCGTTGTTTACGAGCCAGGGGGAGAACACTGAAGCTTTCTTT.

The sample holds one count of this clone. The chain has TRBV29-1 and TRBJ2-3; a weak D match, TRBD1 (6 bases). This CDR3 contains 14 residues. Germline CDR1 SQVTM, CDR2 ANQGSEA. The V gene lost 2 bases and the J gene lost 0 bases, with 9 bases spanning the gap. The CDR3 coding sequence is TGCAGCGTTGAATCAGGGGCTAGCACAGATACGCAGTATTTT. Translating it yields CSVESGASTDTQYF.

V is TRBV9 and J is TRBJ1-1, with 7 bases that match TRBD1. Trimming cost V 4 bases and J 1 base; bases outside gene matches: 4. The CDR3 has 14 residues. Per germline, CDR1 SGDLS and CDR2 YYNGEE. In DNA form, the CDR3 reads TGTGCCAGCAGCCCAGGGACAGCGAACACTGAAGCTTTCTTT. Translated, it gives CASSPGTANTEAFF.